Below, 13 T cell receptor beta chains from the same sample are listed, as sequenced in a study of cytomegalovirus exposure and HLA in healthy donors. The study ran its PCR with 60 Vbeta and 13 Jbeta primers. Libraries were prepared by immunoSEQ multiplex PCR; TCRdb keeps only in-frame clonotypes and omits some of them. The table shows tens of thousands of clones, with roughly 70% occurring only once. The specimen was PBMCs. Receptors originate from a woman in her forties in good health and CMV-seropositive.

The chain has TRBV6-5 and TRBJ1-3; 8 nucleotides agree with TRBD1. CDR1 is MNHEY and CDR2 is SVGAGI in the germline V gene. CDR3 size: 14 residues. J was trimmed by 2 bases and V by 5 bases; bases with no gene match: 2. The DNA of the CDR3 is TGTGCCAGCAGTCAGGGGGCGCCTGGAAACACCATATATTTT. Residues: CASSQGAPGNTIYF.

The chain has TRBV19 and TRBJ2-7; weak D call: TRBD1 (6 bases). The CDR3 runs to 14 residues. The V end was cut by 5 bases, the J end by 3 bases, with 14 bases between. Germline V CDR1 and CDR2: LNHDA, SQIVND (reference sequence). CDR3 in amino acids: CASSYRATNYEQYF. Written as DNA, the CDR3 is TGTGCCAGTAGTTACAGGGCTACGAACTACGAGCAGTACTTC.

The chain is built from TRBV18 and TRBJ2-7; 9 bases match TRBD1. V was clipped by 3 bases and J by 5 bases; unmatched bases: 8. Germline CDR1 is KGHSH and CDR2 is LQKENI. This CDR3 has 15 amino acids. CDR3 nucleotides: TGTGCCAGCTCACCCATGGGACAGGGAAGCGACGAGCAGTACTTC. It codes for CASSPMGQGSDEQYF. The whole variable domain, remainder taken from reference TRBV18 and TRBJ2-7, is NAGVMQNPRHLVRRRGQEARLRCSPMKGHSHVYWYRQLPEEGLKFMVYLQKENIIDESGMPKERFSAEFPKEGPSILRIQQVVRGDSAAYFCASSPMGQGSDEQYFGPGTRLTVT.

V usage is TRBV4-2 and J usage is TRBJ2-7, with 8 bases matching TRBD2. The V and J ends lost 0 bases and 2 bases, in that order; junction bases with no gene match: 9. The CDR3 is made up of 17 amino acids. CDR1 and CDR2 from the germline V gene are LGHNA and YNFKEQ. The chain's CDR3 is CASSQDKVLAVAYEQYF. In nucleotides, the CDR3 is TGTGCCAGCAGCCAAGATAAGGTACTAGCGGTAGCCTACGAGCAGTACTTC.

The chain uses TRBV11-2 and TRBJ1-3, with a tentative D call TRBD1 (5 bases). From germline, CDR1 is SGHAT and CDR2 FQNNGV. V lost 5 bases, J lost 2 bases, and 13 bases lay in between. This CDR3 has 15 residues. The CDR3 here is CASSARAGPGNTIYF. DNA for the CDR3: TGTGCCAGCAGCGCCAGGGCAGGGCCTGGAAACACCATATATTTT.

This chain's CDR3 is CASSVEGRDRWKYGYTF. DNA of the CDR3: TGTGCCAGCAGTGTAGAGGGAAGGGACAGGTGGAAGTATGGCTACACCTTC. The genes are TRBV2 and TRBJ1-2, with 8 nucleotides matching TRBD1. V was pared by 4 bases and J by 5 bases, with 15 bases of the junction left unmatched. This CDR3 spans 17 amino acids. The germline V gene has CDR1 SNHLY and CDR2 FYNNEI.

This clone is a singleton in its sample. The chain has TRBV7-8 and TRBJ1-2, with 9 bases lining up with TRBD1. V shed 0 bases, J shed 6 bases, and the junction held 2 bases outside the gene matches. Germline CDR1 reads SGHVS; CDR2 reads FQNEAQ. The CDR3 extends over 14 amino acids. The chain's CDR3 is CASSLAGQGDGYTF. CDR3 nucleotides: TGTGCCAGCAGCTTAGCGGGACAGGGCGATGGCTACACCTTC.

V and J are TRBV5-1 and TRBJ2-7, with D possibly being TRBD2 (5 bases). Germline CDR1 and CDR2: SGHRS and YFSETQ. The CDR3 is 13 amino acids. V lost 5 bases to trimming and J lost 3 bases, with 12 bases between them. CDR3 DNA sequence: TGCGCCAGCAGGGGAGCAGCGGTCTACGAGCAGTACTTC. Protein sequence: CASRGAAVYEQYF.

The V gene is TRBV7-9, the J gene TRBJ1-5; the match to TRBD1 covers 9 bases. The junction had 4 bases not matched to a gene; V was cut back by 4 bases and J by 0 bases. This CDR3 spans 16 amino acids. From germline, CDR1 is SEHNR and CDR2 FQNEAQ (reference sequence). The CDR3 region is CASSWGQGDSNQPQHF. DNA for the CDR3: TGTGCCAGCAGCTGGGGACAGGGTGATAGCAATCAGCCCCAGCATTTT.

This clone was seen only a few times. The V gene is TRBV6-5, the J gene TRBJ2-5; D might be TRBD2 (5 bases). The germline gives CDR1 MNHEY, CDR2 SVGAGI. Trimming removed 2 bases from V and 5 bases from J, with 6 bases in between. The CDR3 runs to 12 residues. CDR3 sequence (DNA): TGTGCCAGCAGTTACAGGAGGGAGACCCAGTACTTC. Protein product: CASSYRRETQYF.

CDR3 sequence: CASSLRQGGTDTQYF. In nucleotides, the CDR3 is TGCGCCAGCAGCCTACGACAGGGAGGTACAGATACGCAGTATTTT. The chain carries TRBV5-1 and TRBJ2-3; maybe TRBD1 (7 bases). The germline CDR1 and CDR2 sequences are SGHRS and YFSETQ. V gave up 4 bases and J gave up 3 bases, with 15 bases separating them. This CDR3 contains 15 residues.

J is TRBJ2-7 and V is TRBV27; a possible D gene is TRBD1 (6 bases). Germline V gene lookup returns CDR1 MNHEY and CDR2 SMNVEV (reference sequence). The germline V and J ends were trimmed by 2 bases and 1 base, with 9 bases remaining between them. This CDR3 contains 14 residues. CDR3 sequence (DNA): TGTGCCAGCAGTTTAGGGGGCAGGTCCTACGAGCAGTACTTC. Translating it yields CASSLGGRSYEQYF.

The count of this clone is one. The chain couples TRBV5-5 to TRBJ1-1, with 9 bases aligning to TRBD1. Germline V lookup: CDR1 SGHKS, CDR2 YYEKEE (reference sequence). With 3 bases clipped from V and 0 bases from J, the junction kept 3 bases outside the gene matches. This CDR3 has 15 residues. CDR3 sequence (DNA): TGTGCCAGCAGCTCGACAGGGGGAATGAACACTGAAGCTTTCTTT. Protein product: CASSSTGGMNTEAFF.